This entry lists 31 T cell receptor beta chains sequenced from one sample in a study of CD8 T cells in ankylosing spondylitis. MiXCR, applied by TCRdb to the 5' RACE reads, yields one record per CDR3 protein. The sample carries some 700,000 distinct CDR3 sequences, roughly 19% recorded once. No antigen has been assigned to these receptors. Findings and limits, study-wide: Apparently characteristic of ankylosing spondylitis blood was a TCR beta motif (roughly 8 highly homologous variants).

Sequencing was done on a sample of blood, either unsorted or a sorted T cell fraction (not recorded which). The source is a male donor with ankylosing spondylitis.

The CDR3 nucleotides are TGTGCCAGCAGCAATATAGGGACTAGCGGAGAGACCCAGTACTTC. This encodes CASSNIGTSGETQYF. This rearrangement joins TRBV9 to TRBJ2-5, with 11 nucleotides matching TRBD2. The CDR3 runs 15 residues. Trimming at V came to 4 bases and at J to 4 bases, leaving 6 bases not matched to a gene. The germline gives CDR1 SGDLS, CDR2 YYNGEE.

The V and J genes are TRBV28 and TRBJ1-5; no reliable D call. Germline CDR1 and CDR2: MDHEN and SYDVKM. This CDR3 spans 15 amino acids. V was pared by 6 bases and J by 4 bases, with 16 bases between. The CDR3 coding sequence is TGTGCCAGCAGCGTGGGCACCATAAGGAATCAGCCCCAGCATTTT. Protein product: CASSVGTIRNQPQHF.

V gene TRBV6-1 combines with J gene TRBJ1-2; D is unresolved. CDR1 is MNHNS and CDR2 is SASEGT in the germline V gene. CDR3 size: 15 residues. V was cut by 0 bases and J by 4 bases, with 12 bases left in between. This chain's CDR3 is CASSEARGKSYGYTF. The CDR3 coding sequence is TGTGCCAGCAGTGAAGCCCGGGGTAAGAGCTATGGCTACACCTTC.

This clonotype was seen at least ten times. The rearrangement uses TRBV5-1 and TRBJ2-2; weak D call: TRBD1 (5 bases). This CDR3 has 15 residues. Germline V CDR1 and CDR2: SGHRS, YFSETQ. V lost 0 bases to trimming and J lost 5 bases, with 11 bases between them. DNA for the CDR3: TGCGCCAGCAGCTTGGGACAGCCAAATACCGGGGAGCTGTTTTTT. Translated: CASSLGQPNTGELFF.

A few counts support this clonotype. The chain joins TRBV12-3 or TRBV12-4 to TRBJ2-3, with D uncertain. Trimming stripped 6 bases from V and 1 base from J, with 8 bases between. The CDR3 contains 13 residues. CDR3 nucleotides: TGTGCCAGCAGCAGAAACGGCACAGATACGCAGTATTTT. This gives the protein CASSRNGTDTQYF.

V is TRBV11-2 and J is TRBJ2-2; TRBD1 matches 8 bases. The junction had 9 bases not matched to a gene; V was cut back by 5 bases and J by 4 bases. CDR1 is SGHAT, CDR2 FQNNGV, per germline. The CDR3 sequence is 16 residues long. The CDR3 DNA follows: TGTGCCAGCAGCACTGAACAGGGGGAGACCACCGGGGAGCTGTTTTTT. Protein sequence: CASSTEQGETTGELFF.

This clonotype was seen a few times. CDR3 region: CAWSPGKRVNEQFF. In nucleotides, the CDR3 is TGTGCCTGGAGCCCGGGAAAGAGGGTCAATGAGCAGTTCTTC. V usage is TRBV30 and J usage is TRBJ2-1, with a tentative D call TRBD2 (5 bases). CDR3 size: 14 residues. Trimming left V 3 bases short and J 6 bases short, with 15 bases between. Germline-derived CDR1 and CDR2 are GTSNPN and SVGIG (reference sequence).

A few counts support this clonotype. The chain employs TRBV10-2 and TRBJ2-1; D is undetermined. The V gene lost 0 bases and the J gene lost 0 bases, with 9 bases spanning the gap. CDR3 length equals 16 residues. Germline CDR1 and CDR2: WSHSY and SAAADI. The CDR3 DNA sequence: TGCGCCAGCAGTGAGTCGCTGTCCAGCTCCTACAATGAGCAGTTCTTC. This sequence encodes CASSESLSSSYNEQFF.

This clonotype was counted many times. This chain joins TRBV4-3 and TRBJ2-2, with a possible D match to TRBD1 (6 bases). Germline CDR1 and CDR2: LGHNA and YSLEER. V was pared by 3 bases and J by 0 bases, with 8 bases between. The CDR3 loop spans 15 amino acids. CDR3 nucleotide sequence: TGCGCCAGCAGCCAGGACAGAACGAACACCGGGGAGCTGTTTTTT. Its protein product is CASSQDRTNTGELFF.

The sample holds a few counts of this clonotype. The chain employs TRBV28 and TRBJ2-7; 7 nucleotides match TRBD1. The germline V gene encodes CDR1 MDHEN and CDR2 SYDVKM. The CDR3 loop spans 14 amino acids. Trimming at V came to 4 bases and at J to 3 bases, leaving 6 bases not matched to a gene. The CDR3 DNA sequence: TGTGCCAGCAGTTCGACAGGGATGAACTACGAGCAGTACTTC. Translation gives CASSSTGMNYEQYF.

The DNA of the CDR3 is TGCAGTGCTCCCAATAGCGGGATGGCGACCTACGAGCAGTACTTC. This encodes CSAPNSGMATYEQYF. The chain uses TRBV20-1 and TRBJ2-7; 8 nucleotides agree with TRBD2. V shed 5 bases and J 2 bases; nucleotides not matched to a gene: 11. This CDR3 region has 15 residues. The germline V gene encodes CDR1 DFQATT and CDR2 SNEGSKA (reference sequence).

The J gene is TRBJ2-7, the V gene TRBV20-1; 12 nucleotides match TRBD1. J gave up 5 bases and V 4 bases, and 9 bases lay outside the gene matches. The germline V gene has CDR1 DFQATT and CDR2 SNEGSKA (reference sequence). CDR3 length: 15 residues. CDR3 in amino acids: CSAIRRDRGPNEQYF. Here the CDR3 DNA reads TGCAGTGCTATCCGACGGGACAGGGGGCCTAACGAGCAGTACTTC.

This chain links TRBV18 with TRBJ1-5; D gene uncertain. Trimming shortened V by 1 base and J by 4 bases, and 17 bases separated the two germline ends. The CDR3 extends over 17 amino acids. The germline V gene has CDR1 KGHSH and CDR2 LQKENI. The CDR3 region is CASSPLGPRLGNQPQHF. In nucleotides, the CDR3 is TGTGCCAGCTCACCACTTGGGCCGCGCCTGGGGAATCAGCCCCAGCATTTT.

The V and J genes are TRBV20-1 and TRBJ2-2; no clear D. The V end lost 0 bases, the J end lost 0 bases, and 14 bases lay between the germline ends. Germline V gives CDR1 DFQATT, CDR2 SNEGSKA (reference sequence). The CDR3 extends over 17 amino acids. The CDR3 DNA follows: TGCAGTGCTAGAGATGGGCAGCATTCCCCGAACACCGGGGAGCTGTTTTTT. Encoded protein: CSARDGQHSPNTGELFF.

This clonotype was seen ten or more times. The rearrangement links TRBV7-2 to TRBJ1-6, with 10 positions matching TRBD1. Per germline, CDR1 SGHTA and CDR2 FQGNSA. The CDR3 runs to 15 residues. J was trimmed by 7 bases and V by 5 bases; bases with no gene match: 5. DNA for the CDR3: TGTGCCAGCAGCATCCGACAGGGGGCAAATTCACCCCTCCACTTT. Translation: CASSIRQGANSPLHF.

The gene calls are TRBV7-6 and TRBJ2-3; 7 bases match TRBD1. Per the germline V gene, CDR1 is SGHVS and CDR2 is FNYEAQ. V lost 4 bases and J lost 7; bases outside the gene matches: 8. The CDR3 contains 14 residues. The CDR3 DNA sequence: TGTGCCAGCAGCTCGACGACAGGGAAGCATACGCAGTATTTT. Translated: CASSSTTGKHTQYF.

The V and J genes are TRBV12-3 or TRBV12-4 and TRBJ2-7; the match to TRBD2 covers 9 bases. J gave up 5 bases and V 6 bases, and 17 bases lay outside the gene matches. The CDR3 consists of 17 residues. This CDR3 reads CASSLGTSYTLRDEQYF. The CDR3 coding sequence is TGTGCCAGCAGCTTGGGGACTAGCTACACCCTTCGGGACGAGCAGTACTTC.

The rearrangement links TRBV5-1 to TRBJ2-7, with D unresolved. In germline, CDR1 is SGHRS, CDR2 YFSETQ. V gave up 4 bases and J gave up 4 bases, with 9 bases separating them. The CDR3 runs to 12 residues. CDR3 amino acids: CASSVPSYEQYF. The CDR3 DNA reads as TGCGCCAGCAGCGTTCCTAGTTACGAGCAGTACTTC.

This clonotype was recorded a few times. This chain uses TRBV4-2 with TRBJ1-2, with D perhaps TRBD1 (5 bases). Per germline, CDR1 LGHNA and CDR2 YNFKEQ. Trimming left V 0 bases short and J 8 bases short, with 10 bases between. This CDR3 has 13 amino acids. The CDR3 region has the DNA TGTGCCAGCAGCCAAGATCGGCAGGGCGGCTACACCTTC. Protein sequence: CASSQDRQGGYTF.

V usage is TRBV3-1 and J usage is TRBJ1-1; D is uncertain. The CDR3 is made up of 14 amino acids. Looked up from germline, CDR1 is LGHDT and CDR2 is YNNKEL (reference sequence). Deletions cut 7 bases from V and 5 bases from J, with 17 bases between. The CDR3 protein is CASTLNVGRTEAFF. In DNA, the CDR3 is TGTGCCAGCACCCTCAACGTGGGCAGGACTGAAGCTTTCTTT.

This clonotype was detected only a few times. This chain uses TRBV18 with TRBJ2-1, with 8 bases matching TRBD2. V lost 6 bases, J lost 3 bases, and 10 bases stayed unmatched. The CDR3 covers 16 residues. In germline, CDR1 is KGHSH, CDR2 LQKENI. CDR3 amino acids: CASSLTGGIGYNEQFF. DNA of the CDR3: TGTGCCAGCTCCCTAACGGGAGGGATTGGCTACAATGAGCAGTTCTTC.

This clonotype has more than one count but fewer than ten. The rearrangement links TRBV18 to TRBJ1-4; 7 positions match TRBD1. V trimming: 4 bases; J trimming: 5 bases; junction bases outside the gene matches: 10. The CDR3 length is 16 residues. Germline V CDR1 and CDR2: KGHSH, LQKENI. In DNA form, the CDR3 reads TGTGCCAGCTCACAAACTCACGGGACAGCAAATGAAAAACTGTTTTTT. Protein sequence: CASSQTHGTANEKLFF.

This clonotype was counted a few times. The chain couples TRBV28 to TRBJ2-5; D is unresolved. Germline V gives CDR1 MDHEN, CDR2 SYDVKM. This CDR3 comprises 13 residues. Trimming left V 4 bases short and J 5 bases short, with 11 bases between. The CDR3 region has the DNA TGTGCCAGCAGTTCGCCATCCCGGGAGACCCAGTACTTC. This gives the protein CASSSPSRETQYF. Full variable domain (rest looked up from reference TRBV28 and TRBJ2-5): DVKVTQSSRYLVKRTGEKVFLECVQDMDHENMFWYRQDPGLGLRLIYFSYDVKMKEKGDIPEGYSVSREKKERFSLILESASTNQTSMYLCASSSPSRETQYFGPGTRLLVL.

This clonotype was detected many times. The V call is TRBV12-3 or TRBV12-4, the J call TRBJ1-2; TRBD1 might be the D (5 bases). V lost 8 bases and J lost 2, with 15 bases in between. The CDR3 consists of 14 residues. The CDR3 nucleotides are TGTGCCAGCGATGGCGGGGGTTCCAACTATGGCTACACCTTC. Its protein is CASDGGGSNYGYTF.

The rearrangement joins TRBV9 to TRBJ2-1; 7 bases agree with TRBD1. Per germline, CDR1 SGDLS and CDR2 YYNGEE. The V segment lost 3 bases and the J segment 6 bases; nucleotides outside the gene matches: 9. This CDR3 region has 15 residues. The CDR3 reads CASSEYSTGVNEQFF. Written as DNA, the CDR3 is TGTGCCAGCAGCGAATACTCCACAGGGGTCAATGAGCAGTTCTTC.

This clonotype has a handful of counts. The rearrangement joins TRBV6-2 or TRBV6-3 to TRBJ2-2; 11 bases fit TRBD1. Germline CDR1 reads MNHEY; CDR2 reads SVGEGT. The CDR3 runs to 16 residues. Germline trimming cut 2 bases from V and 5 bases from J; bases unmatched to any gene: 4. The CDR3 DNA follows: TGTGCCAGCAGTTACCGCCGGGACAGGGGGACCGGGGAGCTGTTTTTT. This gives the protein CASSYRRDRGTGELFF.

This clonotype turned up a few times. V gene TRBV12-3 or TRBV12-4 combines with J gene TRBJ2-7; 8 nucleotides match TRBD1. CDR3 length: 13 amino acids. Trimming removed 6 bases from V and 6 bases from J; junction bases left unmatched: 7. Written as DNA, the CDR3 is TGTGCCAGCAGGACCAGGGGGCTGGGCGAGCAGTACTTC. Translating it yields CASRTRGLGEQYF.

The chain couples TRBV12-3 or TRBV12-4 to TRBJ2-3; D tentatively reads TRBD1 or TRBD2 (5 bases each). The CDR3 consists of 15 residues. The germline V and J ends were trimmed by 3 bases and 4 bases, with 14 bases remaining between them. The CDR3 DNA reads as TGTGCCAGCAGTTTTGGGGGTGTGGCGGCAGATACGCAGTATTTT. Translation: CASSFGGVAADTQYF.

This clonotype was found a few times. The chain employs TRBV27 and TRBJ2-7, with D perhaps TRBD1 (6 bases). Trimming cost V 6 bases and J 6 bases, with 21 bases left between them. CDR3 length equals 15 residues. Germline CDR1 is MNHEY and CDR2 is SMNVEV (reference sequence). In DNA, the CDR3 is TGTGCCAGCAGCGCTCTTGACAGGCTGAGTGGCGAGCAGTACTTC. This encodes CASSALDRLSGEQYF.

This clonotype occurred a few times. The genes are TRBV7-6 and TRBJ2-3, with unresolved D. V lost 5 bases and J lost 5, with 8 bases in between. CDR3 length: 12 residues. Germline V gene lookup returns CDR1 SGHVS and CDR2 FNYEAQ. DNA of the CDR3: TGTGCCAGCAGCCCTTCGGGAGATACGCAGTATTTT. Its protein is CASSPSGDTQYF.

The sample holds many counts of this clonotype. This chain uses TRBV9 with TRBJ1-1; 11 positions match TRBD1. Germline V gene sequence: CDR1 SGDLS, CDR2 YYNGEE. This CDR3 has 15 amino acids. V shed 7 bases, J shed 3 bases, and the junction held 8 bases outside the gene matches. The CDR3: CASARGQGADTEAFF. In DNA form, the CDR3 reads TGTGCCAGCGCCCGAGGACAGGGGGCGGACACTGAAGCTTTCTTT.